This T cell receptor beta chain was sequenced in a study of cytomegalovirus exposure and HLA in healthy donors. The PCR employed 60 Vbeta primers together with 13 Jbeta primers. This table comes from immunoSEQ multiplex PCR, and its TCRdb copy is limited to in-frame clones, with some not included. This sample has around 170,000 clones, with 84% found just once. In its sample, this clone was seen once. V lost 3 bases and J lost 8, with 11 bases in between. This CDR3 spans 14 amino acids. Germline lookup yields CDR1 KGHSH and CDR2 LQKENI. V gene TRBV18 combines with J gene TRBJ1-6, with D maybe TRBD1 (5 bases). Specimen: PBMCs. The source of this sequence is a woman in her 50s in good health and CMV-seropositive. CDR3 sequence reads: CASSPDSRHSPLHF. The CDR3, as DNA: TGTGCCAGCTCACCTGACAGCCGCCATTCACCCCTCCACTTT.